This TCR beta chain originates from a study of control samples from healthy donors and cancer patients. The CDR3 is 15 amino acids. Germline CDR1 is PRHDT and CDR2 is FYEKMQ (reference sequence). Trimming took 0 bases from V and 5 from J, leaving 13 bases between them. Libraries were prepared by immunoSEQ multiplex PCR; TCRdb keeps only in-frame clonotypes and omits some of them. The table includes 250,000 to 300,000 clones, over 70% detected once. Sequenced: PBMCs. The TCR sequence derives from an older woman with lung cancer. The chain has TRBV13 and TRBJ1-2; unclear D gene. The CDR3 DNA reads as TGTGCCAGCAGCTTAGGGTCAGGAACCAAATATGGCTACACCTTC. Protein sequence: CASSLGSGTKYGYTF.